These 9 T cell receptor beta chains share one sample of origin, sequenced in a study of blood T cells in healthy people across ages. A second PCR of 7 to 11 cycles used a sample-barcoded 5' primer and a J-beta primer mix. In TCRdb, the 5' RACE reads were re-called with MiXCR into one record per CDR3 protein. The sample lists some 790,000 distinct CDR3 sequences, about 28% occurring once. The sample comprised blood. Source of these receptors: a woman aged 80 or over in good health.

In regard to this clonotype: The junction departs from germline at one end; a sequencing error may be responsible. The chain links TRBV7-2 to TRBJ1-5; D is unclear. This CDR3 contains 13 residues. Per germline, CDR1 SGHTA and CDR2 FQGNSA. The CDR3 reads CASSLDVNQPRHF. DNA of the CDR3: TGTGCCAGCAGCTTAGATGTCAATCAGCCCCGGCATTTT.

The chain is built from TRBV12-3 or TRBV12-4 and TRBJ2-3; possible D gene TRBD2, 7 bases. This CDR3 region has 18 residues. V lost 0 bases and J 0 bases, leaving 16 bases between the germline ends. The CDR3 spells CASSLALGGGVSTDTQYF. For the CDR3, the DNA is TGTGCCAGCAGTTTAGCGCTTGGGGGGGGCGTGAGCACAGATACGCAGTATTTT.

This clonotype has a handful of counts. The chain links TRBV19 to TRBJ2-7, with 7 bases lining up with TRBD1. The J call is in doubt because the DNA end fits TRBJ2-5 better. The CDR3 has 15 residues. The V gene's germline CDR1 is LNHDA and CDR2 SQIVND (reference sequence). The CDR3: CASSMVGQQVGTQYF. The CDR3 DNA sequence: TGTGCCAGTAGCATGGTGGGACAGCAAGTGGGGACCCAGTACTTC.

The table lists this clonotype with many counts. The CDR3 loop reads CASSFSGTSTTDTQYF. The CDR3 bases are TGTGCCAGCAGCTTCTCCGGGACTAGCACCACAGATACGCAGTATTTT. The chain has TRBV6-2 or TRBV6-3 and TRBJ2-3, with 9 positions matching TRBD2. The junction had 9 bases not matched to a gene; V was cut back by 6 bases and J by 2 bases. This CDR3 is 16 amino acids long. The germline V gene encodes CDR1 MNHEY and CDR2 SVGEGT.

This clonotype was counted at least ten times. The gene calls are TRBV7-2 and TRBJ1-2; 8 bases fit TRBD1. CDR1 is SGHTA, CDR2 FQGNSA, per germline. This CDR3 spans 14 amino acids. V dropped 3 bases and J dropped 4; count of bases not matched to a gene: 4. The CDR3 loop reads CASSFRTGSYGYTF. The CDR3 bases are TGTGCCAGCAGCTTTCGGACAGGGAGCTATGGCTACACCTTC.

This clonotype was seen a handful of times. The CDR3 coding sequence is TGTGCCAGCAGTCTCAATACAGGGGGCGAGGAGCAGTACTTC. It specifies CASSLNTGGEEQYF. The chain couples TRBV6-5 to TRBJ2-7, with 9 bases fitting TRBD1. The CDR3 loop spans 14 amino acids. Germline V gene lookup returns CDR1 MNHEY and CDR2 SVGAGI. The V segment lost 5 bases and the J segment 7 bases; nucleotides outside the gene matches: 9.

This clonotype was picked up many times. The J gene is TRBJ1-2, the V gene TRBV6-5, with 7 positions matching TRBD1. V shed 6 bases, J shed 4 bases, and the junction held 8 bases outside the gene matches. Germline V lookup: CDR1 MNHEY, CDR2 SVGAGI. This CDR3 has 14 amino acids. The CDR3: CASSEDRTGYGYTF. The CDR3 coding sequence is TGTGCCAGCAGCGAGGACCGGACAGGCTATGGCTACACCTTC.

This clonotype was seen ten or more times. The chain employs TRBV5-1 and TRBJ2-5, with D perhaps matching TRBD2 (5 bases). Germline V lookup: CDR1 SGHRS, CDR2 YFSETQ. CDR3 size: 14 residues. Trimming cost V 0 bases and J 4 bases, with 10 bases left between them. The CDR3 bases are TGCGCCAGCAGCTTGGTGGGTAGCGTAGAGACCCAGTACTTC. Encoded protein: CASSLVGSVETQYF.

The chain's CDR3 is CASSHRPGTGKRGEQFF. The DNA of the CDR3 is TGTGCCAGCAGCCACCGTCCCGGGACAGGGAAACGGGGTGAGCAGTTCTTC. The chain has TRBV6-2 or TRBV6-3 and TRBJ2-1; 9 bases fit TRBD1. J lost 9 bases, V lost 6 bases, and 18 bases had no gene match. The CDR3 covers 17 residues. Germline V gene data show CDR1 as MNHEY and CDR2 as SVGEGT.